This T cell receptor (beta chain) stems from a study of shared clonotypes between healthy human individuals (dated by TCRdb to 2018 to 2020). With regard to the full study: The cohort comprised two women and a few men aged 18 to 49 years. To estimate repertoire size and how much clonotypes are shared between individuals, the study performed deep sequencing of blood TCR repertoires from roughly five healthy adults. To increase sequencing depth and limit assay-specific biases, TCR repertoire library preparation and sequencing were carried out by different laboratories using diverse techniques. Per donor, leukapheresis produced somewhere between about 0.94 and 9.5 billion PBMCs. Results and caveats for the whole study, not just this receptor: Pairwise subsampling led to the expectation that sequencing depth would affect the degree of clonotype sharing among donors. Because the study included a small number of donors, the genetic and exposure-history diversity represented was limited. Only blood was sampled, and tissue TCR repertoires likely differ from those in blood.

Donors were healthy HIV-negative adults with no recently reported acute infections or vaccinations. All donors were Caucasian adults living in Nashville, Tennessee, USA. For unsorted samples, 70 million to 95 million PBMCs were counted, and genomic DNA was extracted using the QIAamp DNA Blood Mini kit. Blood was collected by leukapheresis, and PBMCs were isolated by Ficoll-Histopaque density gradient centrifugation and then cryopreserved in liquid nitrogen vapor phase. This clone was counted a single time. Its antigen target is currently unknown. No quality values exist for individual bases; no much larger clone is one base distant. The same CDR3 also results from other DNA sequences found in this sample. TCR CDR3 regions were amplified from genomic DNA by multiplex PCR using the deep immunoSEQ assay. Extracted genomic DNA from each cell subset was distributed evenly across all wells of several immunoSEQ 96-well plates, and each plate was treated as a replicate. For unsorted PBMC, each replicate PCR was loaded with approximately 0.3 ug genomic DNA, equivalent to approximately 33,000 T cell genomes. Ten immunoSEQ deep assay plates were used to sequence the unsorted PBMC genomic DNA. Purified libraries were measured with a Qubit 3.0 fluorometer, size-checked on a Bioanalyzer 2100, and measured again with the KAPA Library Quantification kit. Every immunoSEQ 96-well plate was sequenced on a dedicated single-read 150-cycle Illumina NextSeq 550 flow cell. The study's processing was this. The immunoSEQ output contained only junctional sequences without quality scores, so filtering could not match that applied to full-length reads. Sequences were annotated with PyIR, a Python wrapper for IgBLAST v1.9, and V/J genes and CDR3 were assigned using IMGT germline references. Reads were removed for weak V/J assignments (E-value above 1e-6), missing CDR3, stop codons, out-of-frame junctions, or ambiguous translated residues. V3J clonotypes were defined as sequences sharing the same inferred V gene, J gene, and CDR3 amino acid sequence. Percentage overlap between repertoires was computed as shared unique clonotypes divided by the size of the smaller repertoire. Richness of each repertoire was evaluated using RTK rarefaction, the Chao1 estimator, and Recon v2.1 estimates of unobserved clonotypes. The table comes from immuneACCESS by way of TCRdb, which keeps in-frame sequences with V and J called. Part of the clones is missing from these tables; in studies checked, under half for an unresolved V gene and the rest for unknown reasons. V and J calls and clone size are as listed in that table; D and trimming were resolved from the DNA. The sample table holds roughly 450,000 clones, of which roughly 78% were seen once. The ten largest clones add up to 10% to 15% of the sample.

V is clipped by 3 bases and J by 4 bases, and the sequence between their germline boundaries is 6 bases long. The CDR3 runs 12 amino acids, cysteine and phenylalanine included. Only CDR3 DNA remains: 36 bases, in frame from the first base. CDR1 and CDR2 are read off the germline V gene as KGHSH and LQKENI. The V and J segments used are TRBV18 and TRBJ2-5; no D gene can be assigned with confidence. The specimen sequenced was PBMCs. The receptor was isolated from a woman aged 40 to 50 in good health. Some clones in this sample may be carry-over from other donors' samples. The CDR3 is CASSPIGETQYF. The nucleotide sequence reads TGTGCCAGCTCACCCATAGGAGAGACCCAGTACTTC.